A single sample gave rise to the 16 T cell receptor beta chains below, sequenced in a study of blood T cell repertoires in COVID-19. Profiled with immunoSEQ multiplex PCR; TCRdb holds only in-frame clones, not every one. There are some 58,000 clones in the sample; 60% to 85% occur only once, and around 30% lies in the top ten. The source material was peripheral blood. The receptors originated from a human donor in a cohort sampled during active COVID-19.

This chain uses TRBV5-1 with TRBJ1-6, with 8 bases matching TRBD1. This CDR3 contains 15 residues. The germline CDR1 and CDR2 sequences are SGHRS and YFSETQ. The trim removed 4 bases at V and 10 bases at J, leaving 10 bases unmatched. The CDR3 region is CASSPGQAGNSPLHF. The CDR3 DNA is TGCGCCAGCAGCCCGGGACAGGCGGGGAACTCACCCCTCCACTTT.

The rearrangement uses TRBV15 and TRBJ2-3; D is perhaps TRBD2 (6 bases). Germline CDR1 is LNHNV and CDR2 is YYDKDF (reference sequence). There are 14 residues in the CDR3. V lost 5 bases to trimming and J lost 1 base, with 10 bases between them. The DNA of the CDR3 is TGTGCCACCAGCTTAACGGGGGGCACAGATACGCAGTATTTT. It is translated as CATSLTGGTDTQYF.

The rearrangement joins TRBV7-9 to TRBJ1-1; D gene unclear. Trimming cost V 2 bases and J 1 base, with 11 bases left between them. Germline V lookup: CDR1 SEHNR, CDR2 FQNEAQ (reference sequence). CDR3 length: 15 residues. The CDR3 DNA is TGTGCCAGCAGCTTAAGGGCCCGGGGGAACACTGAAGCTTTCTTT. It translates to CASSLRARGNTEAFF. Looking up the rest from reference TRBV7-9 and TRBJ1-1 gives the full variable domain: DTGVSQNPRHKITKRGQNVTFRCDPISEHNRLYWYRQTLGQGPEFLTYFQNEAQLEKSRLLSDRFSAERPKGSFSTLEIQRTEQGDSAMYLCASSLRARGNTEAFFGQGTRLTVV.

DNA for the CDR3: TGTGCCAGCAGCCAAACCGGGACAGGGGTTAACACCATATATTTT. Encoded protein: CASSQTGTGVNTIYF. The chain has TRBV3-1 (or the pseudogene TRBV3-2) and TRBJ1-3; 10 bases match TRBD1. The CDR3 covers 15 residues. V was pared by 2 bases and J by 7 bases, with 5 bases of the junction left unmatched. Germline V gives CDR1 LGHDT, CDR2 YNNKEL (reference sequence).

This rearrangement joins TRBV5-8 to TRBJ1-2; TRBD1 agrees at 11 bases. J was trimmed by 4 bases and V by 5 bases; bases with no gene match: 7. In germline, CDR1 is SGHTS, CDR2 YDEGEE. There are 15 residues in the CDR3. The CDR3 region has the DNA TGTGCCAGCAGTTCGTGGGACAGGGGGACCTATGGCTACACCTTC. Its translation is CASSSWDRGTYGYTF.

The chain carries TRBV5-1 and TRBJ2-1, with 7 bases that match TRBD2. The CDR3 is made up of 15 amino acids. The V gene's germline CDR1 is SGHRS and CDR2 YFSETQ. V lost 4 bases, J lost 3 bases, and 7 bases stayed unmatched. The CDR3 reads CASSGGDPNYNEQFF. Here the CDR3 DNA reads TGCGCCAGCAGCGGGGGGGACCCTAACTACAATGAGCAGTTCTTC.

The chain couples TRBV5-4 to TRBJ2-5; 10 nucleotides align to TRBD2. V lost 6 bases and J lost 5; bases outside the gene matches: 7. This CDR3 contains 14 residues. Germline-derived CDR1 and CDR2 are SGHNT and YYREEE (reference sequence). The CDR3 loop reads CASKTSGMGETQYF. CDR3 bases: TGTGCCAGCAAAACTAGCGGGATGGGGGAGACCCAGTACTTC.

This sequence joins TRBV5-8 and TRBJ2-1; 8 nucleotides line up with TRBD2. Germline lookup yields CDR1 SGHTS and CDR2 YDEGEE. The CDR3 spans 16 residues. The junction had 10 bases not matched to a gene; V was cut back by 4 bases and J by 4 bases. This CDR3 is CASSQGIAGIYNEQFF. The CDR3 region has the DNA TGTGCCAGCAGCCAGGGGATAGCGGGAATATACAATGAGCAGTTCTTC.

The chain couples TRBV29-1 to TRBJ1-2; a weak D match, TRBD1 (6 bases). Trimming removed 7 bases at V and 2 bases at J, with 17 bases between. The germline V gene has CDR1 SQVTM and CDR2 ANQGSEA. The CDR3 is 14 residues long. CDR3 protein: CSAEPTGTNYGYTF. The DNA of the CDR3 is TGCAGCGCCGAGCCTACAGGGACCAACTATGGCTACACCTTC.

This sequence joins TRBV5-1 and TRBJ1-3; D not certain. V lost 1 base and J lost 0, with 8 bases in between. The CDR3 loop spans 15 amino acids. CDR1 SGHRS and CDR2 YFSETQ come from the germline V gene. Written as DNA, the CDR3 is TGCGCCAGCAGCTTGAGCTACAGCTCTGGAAACACCATATATTTT. This encodes CASSLSYSSGNTIYF. Full variable domain (remainder filled in from reference TRBV5-1 and TRBJ1-3): KAGVTQTPRYLIKTRGQQVTLSCSPISGHRSVSWYQQTPGQGLQFLFEYFSETQRNKGNFPGRFSGRQFSNSRSEMNVSTLELGDSALYLCASSLSYSSGNTIYFGEGSWLTVV.

This sequence joins TRBV5-1 and TRBJ2-1; D may be TRBD1 (5 bases). The germline V gene has CDR1 SGHRS and CDR2 YFSETQ. The V and J ends lost 0 bases and 2 bases respectively, with 12 bases between them. The CDR3 totals 16 residues. CDR3 sequence reads: CASSLVTGQAYNEQFF. DNA of the CDR3: TGCGCCAGCAGCTTGGTCACAGGACAAGCCTACAATGAGCAGTTCTTC.

The chain is built from TRBV6-5 and TRBJ1-1; TRBD1 matches 7 bases. The germline V gene encodes CDR1 MNHEY and CDR2 SVGAGI. The CDR3 runs to 12 residues. V was clipped by 10 bases and J by 5 bases; unmatched bases: 7. The CDR3 sequence: CATKTGRTEAFF. The CDR3 region has the DNA TGTGCCACCAAGACAGGGAGGACTGAAGCTTTCTTT.

DNA of the CDR3: TGTGCCACCAGCAGATCCGGGGGGACAGGGGTGTACAATGAGCAGTTCTTC. This encodes CATSRSGGTGVYNEQFF. V and J are TRBV15 and TRBJ2-1, with 10 positions matching TRBD1. V lost 2 bases to trimming and J lost 4 bases; unmatched junction nucleotides: 8. The length of the CDR3 is 17 residues. Germline values: CDR1 LNHNV, CDR2 YYDKDF (reference sequence). The entire variable domain, with the rest obtained from reference TRBV15 and TRBJ2-1, is as follows: DAMVIQNPRYQVTQFGKPVTLSCSQTLNHNVMYWYQQKSSQAPKLLFHYYDKDFNNEADTPDNFQSRRPNTSFCFLDIRSPGLGDTAMYLCATSRSGGTGVYNEQFFGPGTRLTVL.

This clone came up a few times. V and J are TRBV24-1 and TRBJ2-7; D perhaps matches TRBD1 (6 bases). The CDR3 contains 14 residues. Trimming removed 9 bases from V and 1 base from J, with 15 bases in between. Germline-derived CDR1 and CDR2 are KGHDR and SFDVKD. CDR3 DNA sequence: TGTGCCACCGCCGCAGGGGCTGGGTCCTACGAGCAGTACTTC. This codes for CATAAGAGSYEQYF.

This chain uses TRBV19 with TRBJ1-1; 9 bases are a match to TRBD1. Per germline, CDR1 LNHDA and CDR2 SQIVND (reference sequence). After removal of 3 bases from V and 12 bases from J, the junction contained 8 bases not matched to a gene. The CDR3 length is 13 residues. The CDR3 reads CASSMSGTGLPFF. The CDR3 region has the DNA TGTGCCAGTAGTATGTCCGGGACAGGGCTTCCTTTCTTT.

This chain links TRBV19 with TRBJ2-7, with D perhaps matching TRBD1 (5 bases). The CDR3 has 14 residues. Trimming shortened V by 5 bases and J by 3 bases, and 14 bases separated the two germline ends. Germline CDR1 LNHDA, CDR2 SQIVND (reference sequence). The CDR3 region is CASSRAGRGYEQYF. The CDR3 DNA is TGTGCCAGTAGTCGGGCAGGAAGGGGCTACGAGCAGTACTTC.